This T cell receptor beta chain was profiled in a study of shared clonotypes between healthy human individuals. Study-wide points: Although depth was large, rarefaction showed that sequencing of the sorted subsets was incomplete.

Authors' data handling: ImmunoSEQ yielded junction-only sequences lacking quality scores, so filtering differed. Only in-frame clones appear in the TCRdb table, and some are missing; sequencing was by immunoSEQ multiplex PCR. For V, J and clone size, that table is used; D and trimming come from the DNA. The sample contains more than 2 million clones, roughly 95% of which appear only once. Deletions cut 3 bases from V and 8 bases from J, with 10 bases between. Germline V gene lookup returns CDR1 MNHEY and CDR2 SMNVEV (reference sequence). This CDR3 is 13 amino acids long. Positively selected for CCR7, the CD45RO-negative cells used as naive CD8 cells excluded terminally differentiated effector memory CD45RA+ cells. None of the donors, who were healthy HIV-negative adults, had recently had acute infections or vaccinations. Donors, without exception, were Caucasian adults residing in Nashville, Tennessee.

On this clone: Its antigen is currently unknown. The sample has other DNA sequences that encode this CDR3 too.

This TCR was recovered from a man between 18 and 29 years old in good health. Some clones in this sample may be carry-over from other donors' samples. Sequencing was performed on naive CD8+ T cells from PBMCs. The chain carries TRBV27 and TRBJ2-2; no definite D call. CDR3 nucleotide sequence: TGTGCCAGCAGTTTCCCCGGCTCGGGGGAGCTGTTTTTT. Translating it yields CASSFPGSGELFF.